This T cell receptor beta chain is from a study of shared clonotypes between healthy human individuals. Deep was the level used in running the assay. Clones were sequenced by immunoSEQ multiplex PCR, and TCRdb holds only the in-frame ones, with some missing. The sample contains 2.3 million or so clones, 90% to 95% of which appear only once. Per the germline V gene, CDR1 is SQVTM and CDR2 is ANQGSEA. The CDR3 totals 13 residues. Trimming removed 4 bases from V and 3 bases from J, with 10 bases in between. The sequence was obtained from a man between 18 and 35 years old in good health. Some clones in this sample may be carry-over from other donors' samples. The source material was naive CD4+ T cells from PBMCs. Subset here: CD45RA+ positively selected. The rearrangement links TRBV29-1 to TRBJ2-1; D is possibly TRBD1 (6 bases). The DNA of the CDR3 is TGCAGCGTTGTTGGACAGAGCTACAATGAGCAGTTCTTC. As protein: CSVVGQSYNEQFF.